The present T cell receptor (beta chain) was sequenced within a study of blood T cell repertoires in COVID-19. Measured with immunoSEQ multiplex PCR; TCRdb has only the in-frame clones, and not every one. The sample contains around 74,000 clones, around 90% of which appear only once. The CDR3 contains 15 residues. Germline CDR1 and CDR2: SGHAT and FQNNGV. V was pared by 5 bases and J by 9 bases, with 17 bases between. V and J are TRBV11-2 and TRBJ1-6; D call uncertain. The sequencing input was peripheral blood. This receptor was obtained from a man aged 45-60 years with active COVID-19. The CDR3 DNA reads TGTGCCAGCAGCCCGGACCCTGTCGGAGGTTCACCCCTCCACTTT. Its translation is CASSPDPVGGSPLHF.